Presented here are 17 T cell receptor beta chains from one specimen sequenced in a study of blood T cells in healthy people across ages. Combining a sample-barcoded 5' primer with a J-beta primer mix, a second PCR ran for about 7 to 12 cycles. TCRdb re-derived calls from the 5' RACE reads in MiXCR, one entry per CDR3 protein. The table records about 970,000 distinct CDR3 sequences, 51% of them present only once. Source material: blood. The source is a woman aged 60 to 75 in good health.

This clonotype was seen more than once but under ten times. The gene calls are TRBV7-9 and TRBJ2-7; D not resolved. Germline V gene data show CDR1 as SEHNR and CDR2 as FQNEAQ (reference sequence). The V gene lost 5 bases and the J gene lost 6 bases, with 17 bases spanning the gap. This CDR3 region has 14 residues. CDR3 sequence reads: CASSPGLVTGEQYF. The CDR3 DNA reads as TGTGCCAGCAGCCCCGGCCTAGTGACGGGCGAGCAGTACTTC.

DNA for the CDR3: TGCAGCGCGCCTGTAGCGGCTTACAATGAGCAGTTCTTC. This gives the protein CSAPVAAYNEQFF. The rearrangement uses TRBV29-1 and TRBJ2-1, with a tentative D call TRBD2 (6 bases). Deletions cut 7 bases from V and 4 bases from J, with 14 bases between. The CDR3 spans 13 residues. The germline gives CDR1 SQVTM, CDR2 ANQGSEA.

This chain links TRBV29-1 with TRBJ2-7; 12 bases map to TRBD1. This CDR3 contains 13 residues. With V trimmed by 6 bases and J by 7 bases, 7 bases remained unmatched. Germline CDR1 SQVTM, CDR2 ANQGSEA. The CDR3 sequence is CSVRDRGLREQYF. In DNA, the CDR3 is TGCAGCGTCCGGGACAGGGGGCTTCGGGAGCAGTACTTC.

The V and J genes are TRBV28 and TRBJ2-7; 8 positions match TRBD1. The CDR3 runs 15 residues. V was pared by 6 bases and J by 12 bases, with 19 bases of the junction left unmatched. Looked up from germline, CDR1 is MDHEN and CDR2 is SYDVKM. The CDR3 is CASRIGAGGPSRRYF. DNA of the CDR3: TGTGCCAGCAGAATTGGGGCAGGGGGCCCCTCGCGTCGGTACTTC.

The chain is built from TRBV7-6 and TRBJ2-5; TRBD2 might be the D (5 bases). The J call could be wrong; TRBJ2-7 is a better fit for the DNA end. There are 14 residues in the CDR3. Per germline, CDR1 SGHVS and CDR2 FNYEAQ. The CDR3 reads CASSFATDFYEQYF. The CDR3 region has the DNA TGTGCCAGCAGCTTCGCAACGGACTTCTACGAGCAGTACTTC.

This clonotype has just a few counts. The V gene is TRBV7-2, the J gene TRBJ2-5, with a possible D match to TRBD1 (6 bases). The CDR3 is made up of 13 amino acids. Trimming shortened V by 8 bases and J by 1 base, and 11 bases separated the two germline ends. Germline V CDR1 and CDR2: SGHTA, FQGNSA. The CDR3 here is CASAGQIQETQYF. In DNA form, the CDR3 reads TGTGCCAGCGCCGGACAGATCCAAGAGACCCAGTACTTC.

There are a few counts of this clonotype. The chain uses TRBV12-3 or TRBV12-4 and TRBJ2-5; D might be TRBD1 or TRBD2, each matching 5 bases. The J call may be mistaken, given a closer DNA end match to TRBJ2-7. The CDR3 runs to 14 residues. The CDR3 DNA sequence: TGTGCCAGCAGTTCCGGGGCCGGTACTTACGAGCAGTACTTC. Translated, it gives CASSSGAGTYEQYF.

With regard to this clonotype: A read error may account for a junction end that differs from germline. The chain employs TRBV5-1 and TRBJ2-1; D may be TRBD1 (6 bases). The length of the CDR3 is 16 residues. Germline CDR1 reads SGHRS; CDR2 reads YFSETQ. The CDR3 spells CTSSELDRTSYNEQFF. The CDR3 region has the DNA TGCACCAGCAGCGAACTGGACAGAACCTCCTACAATGAGCAGTTCTTC.

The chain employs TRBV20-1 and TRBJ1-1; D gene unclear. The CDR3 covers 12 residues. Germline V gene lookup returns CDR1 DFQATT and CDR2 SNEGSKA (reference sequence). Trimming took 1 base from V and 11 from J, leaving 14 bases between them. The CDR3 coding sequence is TGCAGTGCTAGAGTTAGGGATCGGGAGGCTTTCTTT. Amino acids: CSARVRDREAFF.

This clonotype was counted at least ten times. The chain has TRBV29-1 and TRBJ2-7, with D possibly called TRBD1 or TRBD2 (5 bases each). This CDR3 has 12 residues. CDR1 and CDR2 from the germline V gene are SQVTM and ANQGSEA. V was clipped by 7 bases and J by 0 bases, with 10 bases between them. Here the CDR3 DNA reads TGCAGCGCACTAGACAGCTCCTACGAGCAGTACTTC. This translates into CSALDSSYEQYF.

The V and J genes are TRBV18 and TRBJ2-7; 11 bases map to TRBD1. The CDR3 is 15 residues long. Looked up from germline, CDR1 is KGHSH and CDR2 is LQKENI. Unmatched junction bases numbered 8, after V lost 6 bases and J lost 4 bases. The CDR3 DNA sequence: TGTGCCAGCTCCCTCACCGGGACAGGGGGTTACGAGCAGTACTTC. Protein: CASSLTGTGGYEQYF.

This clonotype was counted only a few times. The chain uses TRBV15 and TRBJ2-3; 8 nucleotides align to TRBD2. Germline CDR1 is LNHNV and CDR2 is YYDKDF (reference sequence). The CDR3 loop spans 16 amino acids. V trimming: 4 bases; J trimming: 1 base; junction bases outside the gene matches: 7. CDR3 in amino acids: CATSKRTSSGTDTQYF. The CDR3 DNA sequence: TGTGCCACCAGCAAACGGACTAGCAGTGGCACAGATACGCAGTATTTT. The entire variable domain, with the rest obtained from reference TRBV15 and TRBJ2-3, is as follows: DAMVIQNPRYQVTQFGKPVTLSCSQTLNHNVMYWYQQKSSQAPKLLFHYYDKDFNNEADTPDNFQSRRPNTSFCFLDIRSPGLGDTAMYLCATSKRTSSGTDTQYFGPGTRLTVL.

CDR3 in amino acids: CSVEDDRINYGYTF. The CDR3 nucleotides read TGCAGCGTTGAAGATGATCGGATTAACTATGGCTACACCTTC. V usage is TRBV29-1 and J usage is TRBJ1-2; D uncertain. The germline V gene has CDR1 SQVTM and CDR2 ANQGSEA. This CDR3 region has 14 residues. V was cut by 0 bases and J by 1 base, with 9 bases left in between. Based on the CDR3 plus reference TRBV29-1 and TRBJ1-2, the full variable domain is SAVISQKPSRDICQRGTSLTIQCQVDSQVTMMFWYRQQPGQSLTLIATANQGSEATYESGFVIDKFPISRPNLTFSTLTVSNMSPEDSSIYLCSVEDDRINYGYTFGSGTRLTVV.

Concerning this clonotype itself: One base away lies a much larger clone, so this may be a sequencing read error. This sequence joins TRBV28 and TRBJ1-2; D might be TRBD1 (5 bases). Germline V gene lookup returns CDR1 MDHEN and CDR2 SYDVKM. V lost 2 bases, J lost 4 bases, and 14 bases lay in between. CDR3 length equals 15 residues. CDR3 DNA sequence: TGTGCCAGCAGTTTAGTGCTAGGGGCGAGCTATGGCTACACCTTC. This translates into CASSLVLGASYGYTF.

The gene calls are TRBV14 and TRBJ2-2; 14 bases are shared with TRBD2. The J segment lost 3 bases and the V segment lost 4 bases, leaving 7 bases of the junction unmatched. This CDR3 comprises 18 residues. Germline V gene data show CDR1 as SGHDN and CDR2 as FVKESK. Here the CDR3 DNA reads TGTGCCAGCAGCCCTGGGACTAGCGGGAGAAGGGACACCGGGGAGCTGTTTTTT. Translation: CASSPGTSGRRDTGELFF.

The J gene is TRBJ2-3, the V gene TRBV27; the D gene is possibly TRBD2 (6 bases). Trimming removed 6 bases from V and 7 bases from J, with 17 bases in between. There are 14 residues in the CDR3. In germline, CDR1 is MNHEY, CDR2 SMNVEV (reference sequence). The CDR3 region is CASSVLGTSNTQYF. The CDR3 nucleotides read TGTGCCAGCAGCGTGTTAGGGACTTCGAATACGCAGTATTTT.

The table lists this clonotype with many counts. The CDR3 region is CASSSPGLAVYEQYF. The CDR3 DNA reads as TGTGCCAGCAGCTCCCCGGGACTAGCGGTTTACGAGCAGTACTTC. The V and J genes are TRBV7-2 and TRBJ2-7, with 11 bases matching TRBD2. The J segment lost 4 bases and the V segment lost 4 bases, leaving 6 bases of the junction unmatched. Germline loops: CDR1 SGHTA, CDR2 FQGNSA. There are 15 residues in the CDR3.